These 28 T cell receptor beta chains came from one sample sequenced in a study of CD8 T cells in Susac syndrome. Reverse transcription used roughly 0.45 to 1 ug RNA and random hexamers. TCRdb re-called the immunoSEQ multiplex PCR reads with MiXCR, one entry per CDR3 protein. The sample records about 210,000 distinct CDR3 sequences, approximately 95% being singletons. The sequenced sample consisted of CD4+ T cells from PBMCs. These receptors were taken from a human donor with multiple sclerosis.

This chain joins TRBV30 and TRBJ2-2, with 8 bases identical to TRBD2. This CDR3 comprises 15 residues. Losses at the gene ends were 3 bases for V and 2 bases for J; bases not matched to a gene: 5. Germline V gene data show CDR1 as GTSNPN and CDR2 as SVGIG (reference sequence). In nucleotides, the CDR3 is TGTGCCTGGAGGGGTAGCGGGGTTAACACCGGGGAGCTGTTTTTT. Translating gives CAWRGSGVNTGELFF.

The CDR3 sequence is CASLRQGTNEQFF. The CDR3 DNA reads as TGCGCCAGCCTACGGCAGGGCACGAATGAGCAGTTCTTC. V and J are TRBV5-1 and TRBJ2-1; maybe TRBD1 (5 bases). Deletions cut 7 bases from V and 7 bases from J, with 15 bases between. This CDR3 is 13 amino acids long. Germline V gives CDR1 SGHRS, CDR2 YFSETQ.

In its sample, this clonotype was seen once. The chain employs TRBV18 and TRBJ2-1, with D possibly TRBD1 on 6 matching bases. In germline, CDR1 is KGHSH, CDR2 LQKENI. The CDR3 has 15 residues. The ends were cut back, 2 bases at V and 8 bases at J, with 16 bases in the middle. CDR3 region: CASSPSLQGRDEQFF. CDR3 DNA sequence: TGTGCCAGCTCACCAAGTTTACAGGGCCGGGATGAGCAGTTCTTC.

The chain carries TRBV6-1 and TRBJ1-2; tentatively, D is TRBD1 (5 bases). Germline lookup yields CDR1 MNHNS and CDR2 SASEGT. V was clipped by 6 bases and J by 1 base, with 9 bases between them. The CDR3 is 13 residues long. CDR3 sequence (DNA): TGTGCCAGCAGCCCAGGGAATAACTATGGCTACACCTTC. Translating it yields CASSPGNNYGYTF.

The rearrangement links TRBV28 to TRBJ1-2; tentatively, D is TRBD1 (5 bases). V lost 4 bases, J lost 6 bases, and 12 bases lay in between. Germline CDR1 reads MDHEN; CDR2 reads SYDVKM. CDR3 size: 13 residues. CDR3 DNA: TGTGCCAGCAGTTACCGGGGGAGTGATGGCTACACCTTC. It encodes CASSYRGSDGYTF.

This sequence joins TRBV20-1 and TRBJ1-6; no definite D call. CDR1 is DFQATT and CDR2 is SNEGSKA in the germline V gene (reference sequence). The CDR3 length is 12 residues. V lost 4 bases and J 0 bases, leaving 1 base between the germline ends. The CDR3 loop is CSANSYNSPLHF. For the CDR3, the DNA is TGCAGTGCTAACTCCTATAATTCACCCCTCCACTTT.

The genes are TRBV3-1 and TRBJ1-2; D unresolved. The V gene's germline CDR1 is LGHDT and CDR2 YNNKEL (reference sequence). The germline V and J ends were trimmed by 2 bases and 2 bases, with 12 bases remaining between them. The CDR3 has 15 residues. The CDR3 coding sequence is TGTGCCAGCAGCCAATGGGTCGGCCGGAACTATGGCTACACCTTC. Its translation is CASSQWVGRNYGYTF. The full variable domain, completed using reference TRBV3-1 and TRBJ1-2, is DTAVSQTPKYLVTQMGNDKSIKCEQNLGHDTMYWYKQDSKKFLKIMFSYNNKELIINETVPNRFSPKSPDKAHLNLHINSLELGDSAVYFCASSQWVGRNYGYTFGSGTRLTVV.

The chain is built from TRBV3-1 and TRBJ2-1; 12 bases align to TRBD2. Trimming removed 0 bases from V and 2 bases from J; junction bases left unmatched: 5. The CDR3 loop spans 18 amino acids. The germline CDR1 and CDR2 sequences are LGHDT and YNNKEL (reference sequence). The CDR3 region is CASSQERTSGATYNEQFF. CDR3 DNA: TGTGCCAGCAGCCAAGAACGGACTAGCGGGGCCACCTACAATGAGCAGTTCTTC.

The chain carries TRBV9 and TRBJ1-1; TRBD1 matches 9 bases. This CDR3 is 14 amino acids long. Unmatched junction bases numbered 6, after V lost 4 bases and J lost 5 bases. Germline CDR1 is SGDLS and CDR2 is YYNGEE. The CDR3 nucleotides read TGTGCCAGCAGCACTCCGGGACAGGGAACTGAAGCTTTCTTT. Translated: CASSTPGQGTEAFF.

The chain links TRBV6-1 to TRBJ2-3; D gene ambiguous. The germline CDR1 and CDR2 sequences are MNHNS and SASEGT. V was clipped by 8 bases and J by 4 bases, with 7 bases between them. The CDR3 length is 11 residues. In DNA form, the CDR3 reads TGTGCCAGCGGGGTGGCAGATACGCAGTATTTT. It specifies CASGVADTQYF.

The rearrangement joins TRBV29-1 to TRBJ1-2; D is unresolved. CDR3 size: 13 residues. Germline V gene sequence: CDR1 SQVTM, CDR2 ANQGSEA. Trimming removed 4 bases at V and 4 bases at J, with 13 bases between. DNA of the CDR3: TGCAGCGTTGGGTCCTCTTGGGGCTATGGCTACACCTTC. It is translated as CSVGSSWGYGYTF. Using reference TRBV29-1 and TRBJ1-2 for the parts outside the CDR3, the full variable domain is SAVISQKPSRDICQRGTSLTIQCQVDSQVTMMFWYRQQPGQSLTLIATANQGSEATYESGFVIDKFPISRPNLTFSTLTVSNMSPEDSSIYLCSVGSSWGYGYTFGSGTRLTVV.

This chain uses TRBV12-3 or TRBV12-4 with TRBJ2-7; D is ambiguous. V lost 6 bases to trimming and J lost 0 bases, with 24 bases between them. CDR3 size: 18 residues. The CDR3 nucleotides are TGTGCCAGCAGCCTTTACGGTCCTTCTCCGGATTCCTCCTACGAGCAGTACTTC. Translation: CASSLYGPSPDSSYEQYF.

The chain links TRBV30 to TRBJ1-2, with D possibly matching TRBD1 (6 bases). Between the trimmed V and J ends, which lost 3 bases and 7 bases, there was a span of 9 bases. The CDR3 spans 11 residues. From germline, CDR1 is GTSNPN and CDR2 SVGIG (reference sequence). CDR3 coding DNA: TGTGCCTGGAGCAGGGGTGGTGGCTACACCTTC. Protein: CAWSRGGGYTF.

This sequence joins TRBV29-1 and TRBJ2-3; 9 bases are a match to TRBD2. The V gene end was trimmed by 6 bases and the J gene end by 0 bases; junction bases not matched to a gene: 1. The CDR3 loop spans 13 amino acids. Germline CDR1 SQVTM, CDR2 ANQGSEA. The CDR3 DNA reads as TGCAGCGTAACTAGCGGGAGCACAGATACGCAGTATTTT. It yields the protein CSVTSGSTDTQYF.

The chain couples TRBV6-1 to TRBJ1-5; the D is unclear. This CDR3 contains 16 residues. Germline assignment: CDR1 MNHNS and CDR2 SASEGT. Trimming shortened V by 4 bases and J by 5 bases, and 18 bases separated the two germline ends. CDR3 in amino acids: CASSADGTGDHQPQHF. CDR3 bases: TGTGCCAGCAGTGCGGACGGAACCGGGGATCATCAGCCCCAGCATTTT.

V usage is TRBV6-6 and J usage is TRBJ1-5; 9 bases match TRBD1. The ends lost 0 bases at V and 7 bases at J; junction bases unmatched: 4. This CDR3 has 15 residues. Germline V gives CDR1 MNHNY, CDR2 SVGAGI (reference sequence). CDR3 in DNA: TGTGCCAGCAGTTACTCGAAGACAGGGGGACAGCCCCAGCATTTT. This codes for CASSYSKTGGQPQHF.

This clonotype appeared a single time. V gene TRBV30 combines with J gene TRBJ2-1, with 11 bases fitting TRBD2. The CDR3 length is 14 residues. Per the germline V gene, CDR1 is GTSNPN and CDR2 is SVGIG (reference sequence). After removal of 5 bases from V and 6 bases from J, the junction contained 6 bases not matched to a gene. This chain's CDR3 is CAWSSGRKLNEQFF. Written as DNA, the CDR3 is TGTGCCTGGTCTAGCGGGAGGAAACTCAATGAGCAGTTCTTC.

This chain uses TRBV11-2 with TRBJ2-1; D call uncertain. Trimming cost V 5 bases and J 2 bases, with 13 bases left between them. The CDR3 runs 15 residues. Germline CDR1 SGHAT, CDR2 FQNNGV. The CDR3 region is CASSITPAPYNEQFF. The DNA for the CDR3 is TGTGCCAGCAGCATAACACCTGCCCCCTACAATGAGCAGTTCTTC.

This rearrangement joins TRBV29-1 to TRBJ2-6; 8 positions match TRBD2. The CDR3 is made up of 15 amino acids. Germline V gives CDR1 SQVTM, CDR2 ANQGSEA. After removal of 7 bases from V and 0 bases from J, the junction contained 5 bases not matched to a gene. The CDR3 loop reads CSAGGEGSGANVLTF. The CDR3 DNA reads as TGCAGCGCGGGAGGGGAGGGCTCTGGGGCCAACGTCCTGACTTTC.

The chain links TRBV10-3 to TRBJ1-1, with 9 bases aligning to TRBD1. This CDR3 region has 13 residues. The V gene end was trimmed by 4 bases and the J gene end by 3 bases; junction bases not matched to a gene: 0. CDR1 ENHRY and CDR2 SYGVKD come from the germline V gene. DNA of the CDR3: TGTGCCATCAGTGGGACAGGGGACACTGAAGCTTTCTTT. The encoded protein is CAISGTGDTEAFF.

There are a few counts of this clonotype. This chain links TRBV30 with TRBJ2-5, with D unresolved. CDR1 and CDR2 (germline): GTSNPN, SVGIG (reference sequence). V was trimmed by 0 bases and J by 5 bases, leaving 4 bases between them. The CDR3 contains 11 residues. CDR3 DNA: TGTGCCTGGAGTGTTCAGGAGACCCAGTACTTC. Protein sequence: CAWSVQETQYF.

J is TRBJ2-1 and V is TRBV29-1; D possibly corresponds to TRBD1 (6 bases). V dropped 5 bases and J dropped 5 bases, with 13 bases sitting between them. There are 13 residues in the CDR3. Germline CDR1 is SQVTM and CDR2 is ANQGSEA. CDR3 bases: TGCAGCGTTATCCGACAGGTGGACAATGAGCAGTTCTTC. Its translation is CSVIRQVDNEQFF.

The rearrangement uses TRBV20-1 and TRBJ1-1; no firm D call. V lost 2 bases and J lost 5, with 9 bases in between. Per germline, CDR1 DFQATT and CDR2 SNEGSKA (reference sequence). CDR3 length: 12 residues. CDR3 protein: CSARFGWTEAFF. CDR3 nucleotides: TGCAGTGCTAGATTCGGATGGACTGAAGCTTTCTTT.

This chain connects TRBV29-1 to TRBJ1-2; D unresolved. Trimming took off 6 bases at V and 2 bases at J, with 22 bases between the two ends. Germline V gene sequence: CDR1 SQVTM, CDR2 ANQGSEA. The CDR3 sequence is 16 residues long. The CDR3 DNA reads TGCAGCGTAGCCGAGCCCAGGTCTCCGACCAACTATGGCTACACCTTC. Translated: CSVAEPRSPTNYGYTF.

The DNA of the CDR3 is TGTGCCAGCAGTGAATTCCGCAGGGACTCAGATACGCAGTATTTT. Residues: CASSEFRRDSDTQYF. The chain carries TRBV2 and TRBJ2-3; a possible D gene is TRBD2 (6 bases). Germline-derived CDR1 and CDR2 are SNHLY and FYNNEI. The CDR3 has 15 amino acids. The germline V and J ends were trimmed by 2 bases and 4 bases, with 13 bases remaining between them.

The chain has TRBV29-1 and TRBJ2-7, with 7 nucleotides matching TRBD1. With 3 bases clipped from V and 5 bases from J, the junction kept 7 bases outside the gene matches. The CDR3 covers 13 residues. Germline assignment: CDR1 SQVTM and CDR2 ANQGSEA. As DNA, the CDR3 is TGCAGCGTTGAGGGTCGAGGGGGCCACGAGCAGTACTTC. Encoded protein: CSVEGRGGHEQYF.

The CDR3 here is CASTPSLAGINEQFF. CDR3 in DNA: TGTGCCAGCACCCCTAGCCTAGCGGGGATCAATGAGCAGTTCTTC. The J gene is TRBJ2-1, the V gene TRBV28; 9 bases are a match to TRBD2. Germline V lookup: CDR1 MDHEN, CDR2 SYDVKM. J gave up 6 bases and V 7 bases, and 10 bases lay outside the gene matches. The CDR3 consists of 15 residues.

This chain connects TRBV20-1 to TRBJ2-5; no definite D call. V lost 5 bases, J lost 7 bases, and 14 bases lay in between. Germline V lookup: CDR1 DFQATT, CDR2 SNEGSKA (reference sequence). The CDR3 totals 12 residues. The CDR3 nucleotides are TGCAGTGCTCACACGGCAGGCGGGACCCAGTACTTC. Its translation is CSAHTAGGTQYF.